The 25 T cell receptor beta chains below were found in one sample sequenced in a study of vaccination and CD4 T cells after COVID-19. The antigens of these receptors remain unknown. Oncomine TCR Beta short-read sequencing was applied to DNA from cultured CD4+ T cells. TCRdb passed the PCR reads through MiXCR, listing each CDR3 protein once. The top ten hold 13% of the sample, which has about 17,000 distinct CDR3 sequences, roughly half seen once. Treatment denoted: 10-day PBMC culture with coronavirus spike peptide pools or control peptides (ViraFEST assay). The source material was CD4+ T cells from blood, cultured in vitro. These receptors originate from a human donor who had recovered from COVID-19.

The CDR3 region has the DNA TGCGCCAGCGGGTTACTAGCGGGAGACCGCAATGAGCAGTTCTTC. Translation gives CASGLLAGDRNEQFF. The rearrangement links TRBV5-1 to TRBJ2-1; TRBD2 matches 11 bases. Germline V lookup: CDR1 SGHRS, CDR2 YFSETQ. After removal of 7 bases from V and 6 bases from J, the junction contained 9 bases not matched to a gene. The CDR3 is 15 amino acids.

This clonotype has more than one count but fewer than ten. V gene TRBV7-9 combines with J gene TRBJ1-1; possibly TRBD1 for D (5 bases). Per the germline V gene, CDR1 is SEHNR and CDR2 is FQNEAQ (reference sequence). There are 15 residues in the CDR3. The V end was cut by 1 base, the J end by 3 bases, with 12 bases between. The CDR3 reads CASSLGGIGDTEAFF. As DNA, the CDR3 is TGTGCCAGCAGCTTAGGGGGCATCGGGGACACTGAAGCTTTCTTT.

This clonotype turned up a few times. The chain recombines TRBV20-1 with TRBJ2-3; D is unresolved. Trimming stripped 2 bases from V and 5 bases from J, with 8 bases between. Germline V gene lookup returns CDR1 DFQATT and CDR2 SNEGSKA (reference sequence). CDR3 length: 12 amino acids. In nucleotides, the CDR3 is TGCAGTGCTAGATCTACCCTAGATACGCAGTATTTT. Residues: CSARSTLDTQYF.

In this sample, this clonotype turned up once. The chain employs TRBV6-2 or TRBV6-3 and TRBJ1-1; 9 bases map to TRBD1. There are 14 residues in the CDR3. Per the germline V gene, CDR1 is MNHEY and CDR2 is SVGEGT. V lost 4 bases, J lost 6 bases, and 6 bases stayed unmatched. This CDR3 is CASSWDRAFPEAFF. The CDR3 bases are TGTGCCAGCAGTTGGGACAGGGCGTTTCCTGAAGCTTTCTTT.

V and J are TRBV10-3 and TRBJ2-6; D uncertain. The CDR3 extends over 14 amino acids. Germline CDR1 is ENHRY and CDR2 is SYGVKD. V lost 3 bases and J 4 bases, leaving 7 bases between the germline ends. The DNA for the CDR3 is TGTGCCATCAGTGACAGTCCCGGGGCCAACGTCCTGACTTTC. Its translation: CAISDSPGANVLTF.

In its sample, this clonotype was seen a few times. The CDR3 sequence: CASSETRTSPVLHF. CDR3 DNA sequence: TGTGCCAGCAGCGAGACTCGGACATCCCCGGTCCTCCACTTT. The chain has TRBV6-4 and TRBJ1-6; D is possibly TRBD1 (5 bases). Germline V CDR1 and CDR2: MRHNA, SNTAGT. This CDR3 is 14 amino acids long. The germline V and J ends were trimmed by 6 bases and 15 bases, with 21 bases remaining between them.

This chain connects TRBV10-3 to TRBJ1-5; no clear D. Germline assignment: CDR1 ENHRY and CDR2 SYGVKD. CDR3 length: 13 residues. V was shortened by 11 bases and J by 3 bases, with 14 bases between the two germline ends. This chain's CDR3 is CAARGRDNQPQHF. Written as DNA, the CDR3 is TGTGCCGCCCGTGGGCGAGACAATCAGCCCCAGCATTTT.

V is TRBV10-3 and J is TRBJ2-7, with D tentatively TRBD1 or TRBD2 (5 bases each). The CDR3 length is 14 residues. Germline V gene sequence: CDR1 ENHRY, CDR2 SYGVKD. V was cut by 6 bases and J by 3 bases, with 15 bases left in between. The CDR3 sequence: CAISRDPPHYEQYF. The CDR3 DNA follows: TGTGCCATCAGCCGGGACCCTCCCCACTACGAGCAGTACTTC.

This chain joins TRBV20-1 and TRBJ1-1; D remains ambiguous. The V end was cut by 2 bases, the J end by 1 base, with 5 bases between. The germline V gene has CDR1 DFQATT and CDR2 SNEGSKA (reference sequence). CDR3 length: 12 amino acids. The DNA of the CDR3 is TGCAGTGCTAGATCGGGGAACACTGAAGCTTTCTTT. It encodes CSARSGNTEAFF.

The gene calls are TRBV2 and TRBJ1-2; no definite D call. Trimming pared 4 bases from V and 2 bases from J, leaving 11 bases between. Germline CDR1 SNHLY, CDR2 FYNNEI. The CDR3 runs 14 residues. The CDR3 nucleotides are TGTGCCAGCAGTGTCGCCAGGATCAACTATGGCTACACCTTC. It yields the protein CASSVARINYGYTF.

This clonotype has just a few counts. V is TRBV6-5 and J is TRBJ1-3; D not certain. The V gene's germline CDR1 is MNHEY and CDR2 SVGAGI. CDR3 size: 15 residues. V was clipped by 2 bases and J by 1 base, with 9 bases between them. In DNA form, the CDR3 reads TGTGCCAGCAGTTACGGCGGGCAATCTGGAAACACCATATATTTT. It translates to CASSYGGQSGNTIYF.

The sample holds a few counts of this clonotype. The rearrangement uses TRBV6-5 and TRBJ2-5; possibly TRBD2 for D (7 bases). V was trimmed by 2 bases and J by 4 bases, leaving 14 bases between them. Germline CDR1 is MNHEY and CDR2 is SVGAGI. The CDR3 is made up of 15 amino acids. CDR3 residues: CASSYGGALGETQYF. CDR3 nucleotide sequence: TGTGCCAGCAGTTACGGGGGGGCCTTGGGAGAGACCCAGTACTTC.

The rearrangement uses TRBV15 and TRBJ2-2; no reliable D call. Trimming left V 5 bases short and J 4 bases short, with 8 bases between. The germline V gene encodes CDR1 LNHNV and CDR2 YYDKDF (reference sequence). The length of the CDR3 is 13 residues. The CDR3 is CATSPVPTGELFF. CDR3 nucleotides: TGTGCCACCAGCCCAGTGCCCACCGGGGAGCTGTTTTTT.

The V call is TRBV6-1, the J call TRBJ1-2; possible D gene TRBD1, 5 bases. Trimming took 1 base from V and 8 from J, leaving 8 bases between them. CDR1 and CDR2 (germline): MNHNS, SASEGT. The CDR3 sequence is 12 residues long. CDR3 sequence reads: CASSEGGGGYTF. CDR3 DNA sequence: TGTGCCAGCAGTGAAGGGGGGGGAGGCTACACCTTC.

The gene calls are TRBV20-1 and TRBJ1-1; TRBD1 aligns across 7 bases. J lost 5 bases, V lost 6 bases, and 9 bases had no gene match. The CDR3 runs to 13 residues. The germline V gene has CDR1 DFQATT and CDR2 SNEGSKA (reference sequence). DNA of the CDR3: TGCAGTGCCGCGACAGGGAGGGGGACTGAAGCTTTCTTT. This gives the protein CSAATGRGTEAFF.

This clonotype appeared a single time. The gene calls are TRBV5-1 and TRBJ2-7; 9 nucleotides align to TRBD2. CDR1 and CDR2 from the germline V gene are SGHRS and YFSETQ. The length of the CDR3 is 14 residues. V lost 4 bases and J lost 2; bases outside the gene matches: 4. Written as DNA, the CDR3 is TGCGCCAGCAGCCATAGCGGGAGCGCCTACGAGCAGTACTTC. This gives the protein CASSHSGSAYEQYF.

The chain joins TRBV6-2 or TRBV6-3 to TRBJ1-1, with D perhaps TRBD1 (6 bases). CDR1 is MNHEY and CDR2 is SVGEGT in the germline V gene. Between the trimmed V and J ends, which lost 4 bases and 4 bases, there was a span of 16 bases. This CDR3 is built from 15 residues. The CDR3 region has the DNA TGTGCCAGCAGTTTTTTCGGAGGGGGTAGCACTGAAGCTTTCTTT. Amino acids: CASSFFGGGSTEAFF.

The chain is built from TRBV7-6 and TRBJ2-7, with D possibly being TRBD1 or TRBD2 (6 bases each). In germline, CDR1 is SGHVS, CDR2 FNYEAQ. The CDR3 totals 15 residues. V lost 1 base and J 6 bases, leaving 16 bases between the germline ends. The CDR3 bases are TGTGCCAGCAGCTTAGACCCGGGGGCAGGAGGCGAGCAGTACTTC. Residues: CASSLDPGAGGEQYF.

The chain carries TRBV20-1 and TRBJ2-5; D is unresolved. In germline, CDR1 is DFQATT, CDR2 SNEGSKA (reference sequence). CDR3 length: 13 amino acids. V was pared by 2 bases and J by 1 base, with 8 bases between. Here the CDR3 reads CSARLGIQETQYF. CDR3 sequence (DNA): TGCAGTGCTAGATTGGGGATCCAAGAGACCCAGTACTTC.

This clonotype was seen a handful of times. The gene calls are TRBV7-9 and TRBJ2-5; 8 bases map to TRBD1. The CDR3 is 16 residues long. The germline V gene has CDR1 SEHNR and CDR2 FQNEAQ (reference sequence). The junction had 4 bases not matched to a gene; V was cut back by 0 bases and J by 1 base. CDR3 amino acids: CASSLATGGLQETQYF. The CDR3 nucleotides are TGTGCCAGCAGCTTAGCAACAGGGGGGCTCCAAGAGACCCAGTACTTC.

CDR3 nucleotide sequence: TGTGCCAGCAGTCCCCCTTTAGCGGGGGGCTCAGATACGCAGTATTTT. Translated, it gives CASSPPLAGGSDTQYF. The chain links TRBV6-2 or TRBV6-3 to TRBJ2-3; 10 bases are a match to TRBD2. CDR3 length equals 16 residues. Germline V CDR1 and CDR2: MNHEY, SVGEGT. V lost 5 bases and J lost 4; bases outside the gene matches: 9.

This rearrangement joins TRBV28 to TRBJ2-2, with TRBD1 matching 8 bases. CDR3 length: 15 residues. Germline lookup yields CDR1 MDHEN and CDR2 SYDVKM. The V gene end was trimmed by 8 bases and the J gene end by 5 bases; junction bases not matched to a gene: 10. The CDR3 sequence: CASLDRGPKTGELFF. The CDR3 DNA reads TGTGCCAGCCTTGACAGGGGCCCCAAGACCGGGGAGCTGTTTTTT.

The CDR3 sequence is CASSPDRAVTEAFF. As DNA, the CDR3 is TGTGCCAGCAGCCCCGACAGGGCCGTTACTGAAGCTTTCTTT. The rearrangement links TRBV6-1 to TRBJ1-1, with 7 bases aligning to TRBD1. The CDR3 is 14 residues long. The V and J ends lost 6 bases and 5 bases, in that order; junction bases with no gene match: 9. Germline lookup yields CDR1 MNHNS and CDR2 SASEGT.

This clonotype appeared a few times. The rearrangement joins TRBV20-1 to TRBJ1-2; 11 positions agree with TRBD1. Trimming at V came to 4 bases and at J to 7 bases, leaving 5 bases not matched to a gene. The CDR3 totals 13 residues. In germline, CDR1 is DFQATT, CDR2 SNEGSKA (reference sequence). The CDR3: CSATQDRGPGYTF. The CDR3 DNA is TGCAGTGCTACCCAGGACAGGGGGCCTGGCTACACCTTC.

This chain links TRBV20-1 with TRBJ2-3, with 8 nucleotides matching TRBD2. The CDR3 spans 14 residues. Germline CDR1 and CDR2: DFQATT and SNEGSKA (reference sequence). V gave up 6 bases and J gave up 2 bases; unmatched junction bases: 7. In DNA, the CDR3 is TGCAGTGCAGAGGGACTAGAGAACACAGATACGCAGTATTTT. Amino acids: CSAEGLENTDTQYF.